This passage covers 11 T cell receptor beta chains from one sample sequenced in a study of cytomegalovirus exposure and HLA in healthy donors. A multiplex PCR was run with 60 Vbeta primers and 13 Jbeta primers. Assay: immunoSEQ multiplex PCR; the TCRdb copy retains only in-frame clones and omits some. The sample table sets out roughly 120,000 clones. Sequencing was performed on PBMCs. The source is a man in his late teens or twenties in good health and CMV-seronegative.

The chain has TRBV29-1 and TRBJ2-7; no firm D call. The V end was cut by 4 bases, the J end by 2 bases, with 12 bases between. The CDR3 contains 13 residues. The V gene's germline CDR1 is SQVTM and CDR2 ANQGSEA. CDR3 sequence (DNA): TGCAGCGTTGTTCCCCACACTACCTACGAGCAGTACTTC. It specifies CSVVPHTTYEQYF.

DNA for the CDR3: TGCGCCAGCGGGGACAGCCAAGAGACCCAGTACTTC. It is translated as CASGDSQETQYF. The chain is built from TRBV5-1 and TRBJ2-5; 7 positions match TRBD1. CDR1 is SGHRS and CDR2 is YFSETQ in the germline V gene. CDR3 length: 12 amino acids. Trimming took 7 bases from V and 1 from J; bases not matched to a gene: 1. Supplemented by reference TRBV5-1 and TRBJ2-5, the full variable domain reads KAGVTQTPRYLIKTRGQQVTLSCSPISGHRSVSWYQQTPGQGLQFLFEYFSETQRNKGNFPGRFSGRQFSNSRSEMNVSTLELGDSALYLCASGDSQETQYFGPGTRLLVL.

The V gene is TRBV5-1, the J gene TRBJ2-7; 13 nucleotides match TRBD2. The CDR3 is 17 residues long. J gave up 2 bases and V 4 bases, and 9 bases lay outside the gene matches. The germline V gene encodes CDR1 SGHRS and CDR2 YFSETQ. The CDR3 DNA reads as TGCGCCAGCAGCCCTTCACCGGGACTAGCGGGAACCTACGAGCAGTACTTC. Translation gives CASSPSPGLAGTYEQYF.

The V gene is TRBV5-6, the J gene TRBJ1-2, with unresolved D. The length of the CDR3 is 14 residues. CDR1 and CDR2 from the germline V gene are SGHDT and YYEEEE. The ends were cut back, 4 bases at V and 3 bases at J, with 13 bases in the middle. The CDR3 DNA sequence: TGTGCCAGCAGCCGCCCACCAACGGACTATGGCTACACCTTC. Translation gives CASSRPPTDYGYTF.

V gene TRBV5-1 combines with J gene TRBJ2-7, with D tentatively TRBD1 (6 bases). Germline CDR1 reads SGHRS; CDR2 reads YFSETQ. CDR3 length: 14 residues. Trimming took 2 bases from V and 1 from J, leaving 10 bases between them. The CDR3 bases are TGCGCCAGCAGCTTAACCGGACAGTCCTACGAGCAGTACTTC. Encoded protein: CASSLTGQSYEQYF.

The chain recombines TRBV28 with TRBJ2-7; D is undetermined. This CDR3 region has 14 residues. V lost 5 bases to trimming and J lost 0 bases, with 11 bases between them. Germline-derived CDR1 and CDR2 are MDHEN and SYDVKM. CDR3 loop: CASSAHQISYEQYF. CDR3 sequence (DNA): TGTGCCAGCAGTGCACACCAGATCTCCTACGAGCAGTACTTC.

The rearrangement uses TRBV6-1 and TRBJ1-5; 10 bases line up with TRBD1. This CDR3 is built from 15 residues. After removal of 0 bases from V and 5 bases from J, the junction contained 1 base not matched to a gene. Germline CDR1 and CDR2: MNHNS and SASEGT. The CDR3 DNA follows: TGTGCCAGCAGTGAAGCCGGGACAGGGGATCAGCCCCAGCATTTT. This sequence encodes CASSEAGTGDQPQHF.

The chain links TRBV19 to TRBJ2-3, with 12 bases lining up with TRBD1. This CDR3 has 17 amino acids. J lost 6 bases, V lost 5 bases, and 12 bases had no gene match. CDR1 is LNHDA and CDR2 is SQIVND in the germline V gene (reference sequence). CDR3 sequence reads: CASSGRGQGARTDTQYF. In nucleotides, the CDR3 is TGTGCCAGTAGTGGGCGGGGACAGGGGGCTCGAACTGATACGCAGTATTTT.

CDR3 sequence (DNA): TGTGCCAGCAGTTACCGGGGGCAGGGGGTTAATGAAAAACTGTTTTTT. It is translated as CASSYRGQGVNEKLFF. The chain uses TRBV6-6 and TRBJ1-4; 7 bases line up with TRBD1. Germline CDR1 reads MNHNY; CDR2 reads SVGAGI (reference sequence). The CDR3 is 16 amino acids. With 2 bases clipped from V and 4 bases from J, the junction kept 7 bases outside the gene matches.

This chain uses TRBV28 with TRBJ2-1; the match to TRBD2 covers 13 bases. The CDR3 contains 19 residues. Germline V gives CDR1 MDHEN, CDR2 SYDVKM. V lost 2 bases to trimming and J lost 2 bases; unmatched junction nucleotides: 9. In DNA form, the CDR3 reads TGTGCCAGCAGTTTAGAGGGGACTAGCGGGATGACCCCCTACAATGAGCAGTTCTTC. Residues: CASSLEGTSGMTPYNEQFF.

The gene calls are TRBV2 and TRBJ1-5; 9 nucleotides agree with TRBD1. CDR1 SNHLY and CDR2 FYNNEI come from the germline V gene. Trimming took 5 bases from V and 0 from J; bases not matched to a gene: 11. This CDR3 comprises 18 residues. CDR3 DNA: TGTGCCAGCAGTCCAATCCTGGGACAGGGCCTTAGCAATCAGCCCCAGCATTTT. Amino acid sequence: CASSPILGQGLSNQPQHF.